Each of the 6 T cell receptor beta chains below was sequenced from the same sample in a study of blood T cells in healthy people across ages. Primed by a sample-barcoded 5' primer and a J-beta primer mix, a second PCR proceeded for about 6 to 12 cycles. From the 5' RACE reads, TCRdb called clonotypes with MiXCR, one entry per CDR3 protein. The sample has hundreds of thousands of distinct CDR3 sequences, about 51% seen once. The sequenced sample consisted of blood. These receptor sequences come from a woman of 80 years or more in good health.

V is TRBV7-3 and J is TRBJ2-1; D is unresolved. The ends were cut back, 0 bases at V and 12 bases at J, with 12 bases in the middle. Germline lookup yields CDR1 SGHTA and CDR2 FQGTGA. The CDR3 extends over 13 amino acids. CDR3: CASSLTGLSAQFF. Written as DNA, the CDR3 is TGTGCCAGCAGCTTAACAGGATTGAGTGCGCAGTTCTTC.

This clonotype came up many times. J is TRBJ2-3 and V is TRBV29-1, with D possibly TRBD2 on 6 matching bases. Germline V lookup: CDR1 SQVTM, CDR2 ANQGSEA. V was clipped by 4 bases and J by 4 bases, with 21 bases between them. This CDR3 has 16 amino acids. For the CDR3, the DNA is TGCAGCGTTGGGATCGGGACTCGGGGTAGATCAGATACGCAGTATTTT. Its translation: CSVGIGTRGRSDTQYF.

CDR3 sequence (DNA): TGTGCCAGCAGCCGGACTAGCGGGGGGCGCGGCACGCAGTATTTT. Its translation: CASSRTSGGRGTQYF. The V call is TRBV12-3 or TRBV12-4, the J call TRBJ2-3, with 14 bases aligning to TRBD2. The V gene end was trimmed by 6 bases and the J gene end by 9 bases; junction bases not matched to a gene: 8. The CDR3 runs to 15 residues.

A note on this clonotype: This may be a read error, as it is one base from a much larger clone. This rearrangement joins TRBV29-1 to TRBJ2-5, with TRBD1 matching over 12 bases. Germline V gene sequence: CDR1 SQVTM, CDR2 ANQGSEA. The CDR3 has 14 amino acids. Germline trimming cut 6 bases from V and 11 bases from J; bases unmatched to any gene: 13. The CDR3 DNA sequence: TGCAGCGTAGGGACAGGGGGCGTTTCGGGTGAGCAGTACTTC. This translates into CSVGTGGVSGEQYF.

The rearrangement links TRBV29-1 to TRBJ1-1; maybe TRBD1 (6 bases). Trimming pared 0 bases from V and 1 base from J, leaving 15 bases between. This CDR3 is 16 amino acids long. Germline V gene lookup returns CDR1 SQVTM and CDR2 ANQGSEA. The CDR3 nucleotides are TGCAGCGTTGAAGATCGGGGGGGCGGTCAGAACACTGAAGCTTTCTTT. This codes for CSVEDRGGGQNTEAFF. Combining the CDR3 with reference TRBV29-1 and TRBJ1-1 gives the whole variable domain SAVISQKPSRDICQRGTSLTIQCQVDSQVTMMFWYRQQPGQSLTLIATANQGSEATYESGFVIDKFPISRPNLTFSTLTVSNMSPEDSSIYLCSVEDRGGGQNTEAFFGQGTRLTVV.

This chain joins TRBV7-2 and TRBJ2-7; D is uncertain. Germline CDR1 is SGHTA and CDR2 is FQGNSA. This CDR3 has 15 amino acids. Trimming left V 1 base short and J 5 bases short, with 15 bases between. The chain's CDR3 is CASSLGASVPDEQYF. The CDR3 DNA follows: TGTGCCAGCAGCTTAGGTGCGTCGGTGCCCGACGAGCAGTACTTC.